The rows below give T cell receptor beta chains drawn from one sample of a study of T cells in tumors after PD-1 blockade. Some clones are missing from TCRdb's copy, which holds only in-frame ones; the method was immunoSEQ multiplex PCR. The top ten clones hold about 4.5% of a sample with approximately 60,000 clones, around 72% of them seen once. This specimen was PBMCs, taken after anti-PD-1 treatment. The receptors here all came from a human donor with basal cell carcinoma. The CDR3 runs from the conserved cysteine through the conserved F or W. D genes are given only for firm matches. The size entry is marked missing in some rows and otherwise reads once, few, many or a size class.

CDR3: CASSPNRDEKLFF; DNA: TGTGCCAGCTCACCTAACAGGGACGAAAAACTGTTTTTT; V: TRBV18; size: .; J: TRBJ1-4; D: .; length: 13
CDR3: CASSPRRGQPQHF; DNA: TGTGCCAGCTCACCACGGAGGGGGCAGCCCCAGCATTTT; V: TRBV18; size: .; J: TRBJ1-5; D: .; length: 13
CDR3: CASSTNYEQYF; DNA: TGTGCCAGCAGCACGAACTACGAGCAGTACTTC; V: TRBV5-4; size: .; J: TRBJ2-7; D: .; length: 11
CDR3: CASTRLGSLNYGYTF; DNA: TGTGCCAGCACCCGCCTGGGCAGTCTCAACTATGGCTACACCTTC; V: TRBV6-5; size: .; J: TRBJ1-2; D: .; length: 15
CDR3: CASSLEGDYGYTF; DNA: TGCGCCAGCAGCTTGGAGGGCGACTATGGCTACACCTTC; V: TRBV5-1; size: .; J: TRBJ1-2; D: .; length: 13
CDR3: CASSLEQGSLSSNQPQHF; DNA: TGTGCCAGCAGCTTAGAGCAGGGTTCTCTCTCGAGCAATCAGCCCCAGCATTTT; V: TRBV7-2; size: .; J: TRBJ1-5; D: .; length: 18
CDR3: CASSRDRVGNTIYF; DNA: TGTGCCAGCAGTCGAGACAGGGTCGGAAACACCATATATTTT; V: TRBV6-5; size: few; J: TRBJ1-3; D: TRBD1; length: 14
CDR3: CASTLTGSSYNEQFF; DNA: TGTGCCAGCACCCTGACAGGGAGCTCCTACAATGAGCAGTTCTTC; V: TRBV27; size: .; J: TRBJ2-1; D: TRBD1; length: 15
CDR3: CASSLSRRGWFF; DNA: TGTGCCAGCAGCCTAAGTCGGCGGGGGTGGTTCTTC; V: TRBV14; size: .; J: TRBJ2-1; D: TRBD2; length: 12
CDR3: CASLGDRAYEQYF; DNA: TGTGCCAGCCTCGGGGACAGGGCCTACGAGCAGTACTTC; V: TRBV28; size: .; J: TRBJ2-7; D: TRBD1; length: 13
CDR3: CASSQAVTGYEQYF; DNA: TGTGCCAGCAGCCAAGCGGTCACCGGGTACGAGCAGTACTTC; V: TRBV3-1/TRBV3-2; size: few; J: TRBJ2-7; D: .; length: 14
CDR3: CALQGSYNEQFF; DNA: TGTGCCCTCCAAGGGTCCTACAATGAGCAGTTCTTC; V: TRBV7-9; size: .; J: TRBJ2-1; D: .; length: 12
CDR3: CASSIGGLSYEQYF; DNA: TGTGCCAGTAGTATAGGGGGACTGAGCTACGAGCAGTACTTC; V: TRBV19; size: .; J: TRBJ2-7; D: .; length: 14
CDR3: CASSFFGGEETQYF; DNA: TGCGCCAGCAGCTTTTTTGGGGGAGAAGAGACCCAGTACTTC; V: TRBV5-1; size: few; J: TRBJ2-5; D: .; length: 14
CDR3: CATGGGGWTEAFF; DNA: TGTGCCACTGGAGGGGGCGGGTGGACTGAAGCTTTCTTT; V: TRBV19; size: .; J: TRBJ1-1; D: TRBD1; length: 13
CDR3: CATSRDGQANQPQHF; DNA: TGTGCCACCAGCAGAGATGGGCAGGCCAATCAGCCCCAGCATTTT; V: TRBV15; size: .; J: TRBJ1-5; D: .; length: 15
CDR3: CASSSRDRGLNEQFF; DNA: TGTGCCAGCAGCTCCCGGGACAGGGGGCTCAATGAGCAGTTCTTC; V: TRBV5-4; size: .; J: TRBJ2-1; D: TRBD1; length: 15